The rows below give T cell receptor beta chains drawn from one sample of a study of blood T cell repertoires in COVID-19. The protocol was immunoSEQ multiplex PCR, while the TCRdb copy is restricted to in-frame clones and leaves out a portion. The sample lists some 350,000 clones, roughly 90% occurring once. Sequenced material: peripheral blood. The receptors stem from a man between 18 and 29 years old with active or convalescent COVID-19. Each CDR3 is given with its conserved first and last residue. A D gene is named only where the DNA matches it firmly. Clone size, where shown, is once, few, many, or a class for clones that have expanded.

J: TRBJ1-1; V: TRBV6-2/TRBV6-3; size: .; D: TRBD1; CDR3: CASSRGQGVNTEAFF; DNA: TGTGCCAGCAGCCGGGGACAGGGGGTCAACACTGAAGCTTTCTTT
J: TRBJ2-1; V: TRBV29-1; size: .; D: .; CDR3: CSVGAVYNEQFF; DNA: TGCAGCGTTGGTGCGGTGTACAATGAGCAGTTCTTC
J: TRBJ2-7; V: TRBV6-1; size: few; D: TRBD1; CDR3: CASSELTGGWDEQYF; DNA: TGTGCCAGCAGTGAACTTACAGGGGGCTGGGACGAGCAGTACTTC
J: TRBJ1-1; V: TRBV21-1; size: .; D: .; CDR3: CASSTKGWSDTEAFF; DNA: TGTGCCAGCAGCACGAAGGGGTGGTCGGACACTGAAGCTTTCTTT
J: TRBJ1-1; V: TRBV6-5; size: .; D: TRBD1; CDR3: CASSSDREKAFF; DNA: TGTGCCAGCAGCTCAGACAGGGAAAAAGCTTTCTTT
J: TRBJ2-5; V: TRBV29-1; size: .; D: TRBD1; CDR3: CSVGTGEETQYF; DNA: TGCAGCGTTGGGACAGGGGAAGAGACCCAGTACTTC
J: TRBJ2-5; V: TRBV7-2; size: .; D: .; CDR3: CASTTGLEASTQYF; DNA: TGTGCCAGCACTACCGGACTGGAAGCGTCGACCCAGTACTTC
J: TRBJ2-1; V: TRBV7-9; size: .; D: TRBD2; CDR3: CASGLAGGYNEQFF; DNA: TGTGCAAGCGGGCTAGCGGGCGGATACAATGAGCAGTTCTTC
J: TRBJ2-2; V: TRBV29-1; size: .; D: TRBD2; CDR3: CSVEAPTGTSGTSTGELFF; DNA: TGCAGCGTTGAAGCACCTACCGGGACTAGCGGGACTAGCACCGGGGAGCTGTTTTTT
J: TRBJ2-5; V: TRBV5-1; size: .; D: TRBD2; CDR3: CASSQPTSGGNQETQYF; DNA: TGCGCCAGCAGCCAACCCACCAGCGGGGGGAACCAAGAGACCCAGTACTTC
J: TRBJ2-7; V: TRBV11-2; size: .; D: TRBD1; CDR3: CASSLVQGASYEQYF; DNA: TGTGCCAGCAGCTTAGTCCAGGGGGCCTCCTACGAGCAGTACTTC
J: TRBJ1-2; V: TRBV28; size: .; D: .; CDR3: CASSSGGYNYGYTF; DNA: TGTGCCAGCAGTTCGGGGGGATATAACTATGGCTACACCTTC
J: TRBJ1-2; V: TRBV6-2/TRBV6-3; size: few; D: .; CDR3: CASSYPLRGIYGYTF; DNA: TGTGCCAGCAGTTACCCCCTCAGGGGTATCTATGGCTACACCTTC
J: TRBJ2-2; V: TRBV5-5; size: .; D: TRBD2; CDR3: CASSVSGSNTGELFF; DNA: TGTGCCAGCAGCGTTAGCGGGAGTAACACCGGGGAGCTGTTTTTT
J: TRBJ2-7; V: TRBV6-5; size: once; D: TRBD1; CDR3: CASSYSGRGLYEQYF; DNA: TGTGCCAGCAGTTACTCGGGCAGGGGGCTCTACGAGCAGTACTTC
J: TRBJ1-2; V: TRBV7-9; size: .; D: .; CDR3: CASSSRTDYGYTF; DNA: TGTGCCAGCAGCTCTAGGACTGACTATGGCTACACCTTC
J: TRBJ2-3; V: TRBV21-1; size: .; D: .; CDR3: CASSQGWTSGRAPDTQYF; DNA: TGTGCCAGCAGCCAAGGTTGGACTAGCGGGAGGGCCCCAGATACGCAGTATTTT
J: TRBJ2-1; V: TRBV5-6; size: .; D: TRBD2; CDR3: CASSRPGLAGGTYNEQFF; DNA: TGTGCCAGCAGCCGTCCGGGACTAGCGGGGGGTACGTACAATGAGCAGTTCTTC
J: TRBJ2-3; V: TRBV4-3; size: .; D: TRBD2; CDR3: CASSQGSGSSDTQYF; DNA: TGCGCCAGCAGCCAAGGTAGCGGGAGTTCAGATACGCAGTATTTT
J: TRBJ2-4; V: TRBV2; size: .; D: .; CDR3: CASKNTLAKNIQYF; DNA: TGTGCCAGCAAAAACACGCTAGCCAAAAACATTCAGTACTTC
J: TRBJ2-3; V: TRBV18; size: .; D: .; CDR3: CASSPLQGLDTDTQYF; DNA: TGTGCCAGCTCGCCTTTACAGGGATTGGACACAGATACGCAGTATTTT
J: TRBJ2-1; V: TRBV28; size: .; D: TRBD2; CDR3: CASSLRAGGSYNEQFF; DNA: TGTGCCAGCAGTTTAAGGGCGGGAGGGTCCTACAATGAGCAGTTCTTC
J: TRBJ2-1; V: TRBV5-1; size: .; D: .; CDR3: CASSFGNEQFF; DNA: TGCGCCAGCAGCTTCGGCAATGAGCAGTTCTTC
J: TRBJ1-1; V: TRBV28; size: .; D: .; CDR3: CASSPGTNMNTEAFF; DNA: TGTGCCAGCAGTCCCGGGACAAACATGAACACTGAAGCTTTCTTT
J: TRBJ2-1; V: TRBV11-1; size: .; D: .; CDR3: CASSLEGTYNEQFF; DNA: TGTGCCAGCAGCTTAGAAGGGACATACAATGAGCAGTTCTTC
J: TRBJ2-1; V: TRBV28; size: .; D: TRBD2; CDR3: CASSRPTSGRALYNEQFF; DNA: TGTGCCAGCAGTCGCCCAACTAGCGGGAGGGCCTTGTACAATGAGCAGTTCTTC
J: TRBJ1-3; V: TRBV7-2; size: .; D: TRBD1; CDR3: CASSLVDRVGNTIYF; DNA: TGTGCCAGCAGCTTAGTGGACAGGGTTGGAAACACCATATATTTT
J: TRBJ1-5; V: TRBV28; size: .; D: .; CDR3: CASRNGQTSNQPQHF; DNA: TGTGCCAGCAGAAACGGACAGACAAGCAATCAGCCCCAGCATTTT
J: TRBJ2-1; V: TRBV7-6; size: .; D: .; CDR3: CASSTSIVDSSYNEQFF; DNA: TGTGCCAGCAGCACTTCCATTGTAGACAGCTCCTACAATGAGCAGTTCTTC
J: TRBJ1-2; V: TRBV4-2; size: .; D: TRBD1; CDR3: CASSQGTVRDNYGYTF; DNA: TGTGCCAGCAGCCAGGGGACAGTCAGGGATAACTATGGCTACACCTTC
J: TRBJ1-6; V: TRBV28; size: .; D: .; CDR3: CASSAPYSNSPLHF; DNA: TGTGCCAGCAGTGCCCCTTACAGTAATTCACCCCTCCACTTT
J: TRBJ1-4; V: TRBV2; size: once; D: .; CDR3: CASSKQGSGEKLFF; DNA: TGTGCCAGCAGTAAACAGGGTAGTGGTGAAAAACTGTTTTTT
J: TRBJ2-2; V: TRBV5-1; size: .; D: .; CDR3: CASSTGTPNTGELFF; DNA: TGCGCCAGCAGCACCGGGACACCGAACACCGGGGAGCTGTTTTTT
J: TRBJ1-1; V: TRBV2; size: .; D: .; CDR3: CASRGHNMNTEAFF; DNA: TGTGCCAGCAGGGGACATAACATGAACACTGAAGCTTTCTTT
J: TRBJ1-2; V: TRBV19; size: .; D: TRBD1; CDR3: CASSTFGQGSSYGYTF; DNA: TGTGCCAGTAGTACATTTGGACAGGGGAGTAGCTATGGCTACACCTTC
J: TRBJ2-1; V: TRBV11-2; size: .; D: TRBD2; CDR3: CASSLDLGLAGGGNEQFF; DNA: TGTGCCAGCAGCTTAGATCTGGGGCTAGCGGGGGGCGGCAATGAGCAGTTCTTC
J: TRBJ2-7; V: TRBV7-2; size: .; D: TRBD2; CDR3: CASSLAGVSYEQYF; DNA: TGTGCCAGCAGCCTAGCGGGAGTCTCGTACGAGCAGTACTTC
J: TRBJ2-5; V: TRBV10-3; size: .; D: TRBD1; CDR3: CAISEGTGMSVGETQYF; DNA: TGTGCCATCAGTGAGGGGACAGGGATGTCCGTCGGGGAGACCCAGTACTTC
J: TRBJ1-6; V: TRBV9; size: once; D: .; CDR3: CASSVVQDNSPLHF; DNA: TGTGCCAGCAGCGTAGTCCAGGATAATTCACCCCTCCACTTT
J: TRBJ1-1; V: TRBV7-6; size: .; D: .; CDR3: CASSPTVKAEAFF; DNA: TGTGCCAGCAGCCCGACAGTTAAGGCTGAAGCTTTCTTT
J: TRBJ2-3; V: TRBV18; size: .; D: .; CDR3: CASSPPPGDTQYF; DNA: TGTGCCAGCTCACCACCGCCGGGAGATACGCAGTATTTT
J: TRBJ2-2; V: TRBV5-4; size: .; D: .; CDR3: CASSTMVVAATGELFF; DNA: TGTGCCAGCAGCACTATGGTCGTAGCAGCCACCGGGGAGCTGTTTTTT
J: TRBJ2-3; V: TRBV2; size: .; D: .; CDR3: CASGPTRDSTDTQYF; DNA: TGTGCCAGCGGACCGACTAGAGATAGCACAGATACGCAGTATTTT
J: TRBJ2-7; V: TRBV24-1; size: .; D: TRBD1; CDR3: CATSGRTGSSSYEQYF; DNA: TGTGCCACCAGTGGGCGGACAGGGAGTAGCTCCTACGAGCAGTACTTC
J: TRBJ2-6; V: TRBV19; size: .; D: .; CDR3: CASSITQPGANVLTF; DNA: TGTGCCAGTAGTATCACACAACCTGGGGCCAACGTCCTGACTTTC
J: TRBJ1-5; V: TRBV19; size: .; D: TRBD1; CDR3: CASSIEDRGGQPQHF; DNA: TGTGCCAGTAGTATAGAAGACAGGGGTGGGCAGCCCCAGCATTTT
J: TRBJ2-1; V: TRBV9; size: .; D: .; CDR3: CASSVDPPGSAWRYNEQFF; DNA: TGTGCCAGCAGCGTAGACCCCCCGGGTAGCGCGTGGCGATACAATGAGCAGTTCTTC
J: TRBJ1-2; V: TRBV19; size: .; D: .; CDR3: CASSRLGGYHYGYTF; DNA: TGTGCCAGTAGTAGGTTAGGAGGCTACCACTATGGCTACACCTTC
J: TRBJ1-2; V: TRBV9; size: .; D: .; CDR3: CASSVGQFGDYGYTF; DNA: TGTGCCAGCAGCGTTGGACAGTTCGGGGATTATGGCTACACCTTC